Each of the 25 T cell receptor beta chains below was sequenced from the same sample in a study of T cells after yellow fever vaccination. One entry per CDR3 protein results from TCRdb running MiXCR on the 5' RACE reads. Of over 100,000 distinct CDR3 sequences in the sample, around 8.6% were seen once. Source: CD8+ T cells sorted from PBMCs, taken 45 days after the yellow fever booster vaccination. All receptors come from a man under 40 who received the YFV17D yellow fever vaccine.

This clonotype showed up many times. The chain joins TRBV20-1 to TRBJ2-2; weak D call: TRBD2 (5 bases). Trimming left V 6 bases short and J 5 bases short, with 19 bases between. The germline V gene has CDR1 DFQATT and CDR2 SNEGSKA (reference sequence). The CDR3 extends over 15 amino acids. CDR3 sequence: CSARERAHETGELFF. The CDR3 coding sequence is TGCAGTGCGAGGGAACGGGCCCATGAAACCGGGGAGCTGTTTTTT.

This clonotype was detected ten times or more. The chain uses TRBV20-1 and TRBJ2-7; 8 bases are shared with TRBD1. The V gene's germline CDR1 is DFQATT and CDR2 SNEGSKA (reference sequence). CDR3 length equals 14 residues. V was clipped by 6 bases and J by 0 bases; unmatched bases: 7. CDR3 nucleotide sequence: TGCAGTGCCTCCGGGACAGGAAGCTCCTACGAGCAGTACTTC. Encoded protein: CSASGTGSSYEQYF.

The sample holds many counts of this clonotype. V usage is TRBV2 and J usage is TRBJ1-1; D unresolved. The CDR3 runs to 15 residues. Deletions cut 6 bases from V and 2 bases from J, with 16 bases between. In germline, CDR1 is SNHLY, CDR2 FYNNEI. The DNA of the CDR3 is TGTGCCAGCAGGAACCCCCAGGTTCACAACACTGAAGCTTTCTTT. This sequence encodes CASRNPQVHNTEAFF.

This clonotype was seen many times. CDR3: CASSYVSSYEQYF. The CDR3 DNA sequence: TGTGCCAGCAGTTATGTCAGCTCCTACGAGCAGTACTTC. The chain joins TRBV6-5 to TRBJ2-7; D gene unclear. The germline CDR1 and CDR2 sequences are MNHEY and SVGAGI. The CDR3 is 13 amino acids. Trimming stripped 3 bases from V and 0 bases from J, with 6 bases between.

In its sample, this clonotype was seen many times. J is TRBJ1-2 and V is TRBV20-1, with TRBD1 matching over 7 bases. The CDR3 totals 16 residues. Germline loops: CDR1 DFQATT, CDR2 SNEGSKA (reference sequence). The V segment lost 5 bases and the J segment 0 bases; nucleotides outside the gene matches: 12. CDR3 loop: CSAPPTDRSTNYGYTF. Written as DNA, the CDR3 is TGCAGTGCTCCCCCCACGGACAGGTCGACTAACTATGGCTACACCTTC.

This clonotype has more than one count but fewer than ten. For the CDR3, the DNA is TGTGCCAGCAGCCAAATACTAGCGGGAGGCCACGAGCAGTACTTC. Protein: CASSQILAGGHEQYF. The rearrangement links TRBV2 to TRBJ2-7; 12 bases match TRBD2. The length of the CDR3 is 15 residues. Germline values: CDR1 SNHLY, CDR2 FYNNEI. After removal of 6 bases from V and 5 bases from J, the junction contained 8 bases not matched to a gene.

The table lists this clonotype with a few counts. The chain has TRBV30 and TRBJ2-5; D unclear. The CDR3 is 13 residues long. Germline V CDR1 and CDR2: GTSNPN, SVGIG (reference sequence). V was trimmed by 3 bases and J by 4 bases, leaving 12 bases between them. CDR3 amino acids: CAWRELPGETQYF. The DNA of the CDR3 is TGTGCCTGGAGGGAGCTCCCCGGAGAGACCCAGTACTTC.

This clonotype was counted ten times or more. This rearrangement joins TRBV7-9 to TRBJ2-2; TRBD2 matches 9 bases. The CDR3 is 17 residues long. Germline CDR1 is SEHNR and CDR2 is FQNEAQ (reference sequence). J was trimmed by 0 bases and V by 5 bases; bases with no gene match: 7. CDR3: CASSHPTSGPNTGELFF. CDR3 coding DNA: TGTGCCAGCAGCCACCCGACTAGCGGACCGAACACCGGGGAGCTGTTTTTT.

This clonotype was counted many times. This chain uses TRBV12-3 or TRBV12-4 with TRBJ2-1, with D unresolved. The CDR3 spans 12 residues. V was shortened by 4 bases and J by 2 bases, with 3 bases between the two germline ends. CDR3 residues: CASSSAYNEQFF. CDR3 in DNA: TGTGCCAGCAGTTCCGCCTACAATGAGCAGTTCTTC.

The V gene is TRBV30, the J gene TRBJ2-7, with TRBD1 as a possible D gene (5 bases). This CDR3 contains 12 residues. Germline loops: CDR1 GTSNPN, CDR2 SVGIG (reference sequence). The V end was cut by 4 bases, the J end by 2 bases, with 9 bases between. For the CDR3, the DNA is TGTGCCTGGACGGCAGGGACCTACGAGCAGTACTTC. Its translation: CAWTAGTYEQYF. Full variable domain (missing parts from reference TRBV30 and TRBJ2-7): SQTIHQWPATLVQPVGSPLSLECTVEGTSNPNLYWYRQAAGRGLQLLFYSVGIGQISSEVPQNLSASRPQDRQFILSSKKLLLSDSGFYLCAWTAGTYEQYFGPGTRLTVT.

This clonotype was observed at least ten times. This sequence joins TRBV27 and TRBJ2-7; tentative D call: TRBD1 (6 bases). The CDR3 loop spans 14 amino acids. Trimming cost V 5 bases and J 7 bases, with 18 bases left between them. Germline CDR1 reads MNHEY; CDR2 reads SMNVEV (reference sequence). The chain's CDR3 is CASSQRTAPQEQYF. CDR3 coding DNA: TGTGCCAGCAGTCAAAGGACAGCCCCTCAGGAGCAGTACTTC.

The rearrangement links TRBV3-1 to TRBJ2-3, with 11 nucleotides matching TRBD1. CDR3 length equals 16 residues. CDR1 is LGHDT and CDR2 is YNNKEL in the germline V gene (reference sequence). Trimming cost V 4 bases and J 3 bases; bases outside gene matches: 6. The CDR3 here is CASSPWDRGITDTQYF. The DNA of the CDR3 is TGTGCCAGCAGCCCTTGGGACAGGGGGATTACAGATACGCAGTATTTT.

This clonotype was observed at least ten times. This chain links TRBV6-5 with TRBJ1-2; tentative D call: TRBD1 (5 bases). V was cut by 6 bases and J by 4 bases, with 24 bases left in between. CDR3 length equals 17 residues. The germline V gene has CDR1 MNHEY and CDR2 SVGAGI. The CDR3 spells CASSVIGAEIGSYGYTF. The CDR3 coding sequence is TGTGCCAGCAGCGTTATAGGGGCCGAGATAGGGAGCTATGGCTACACCTTC.

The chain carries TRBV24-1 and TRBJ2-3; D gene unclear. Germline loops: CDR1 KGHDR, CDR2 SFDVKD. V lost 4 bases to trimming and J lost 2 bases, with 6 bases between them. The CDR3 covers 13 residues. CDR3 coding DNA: TGTGCCACCAGTGACCTTGACACAGATACGCAGTATTTT. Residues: CATSDLDTDTQYF.

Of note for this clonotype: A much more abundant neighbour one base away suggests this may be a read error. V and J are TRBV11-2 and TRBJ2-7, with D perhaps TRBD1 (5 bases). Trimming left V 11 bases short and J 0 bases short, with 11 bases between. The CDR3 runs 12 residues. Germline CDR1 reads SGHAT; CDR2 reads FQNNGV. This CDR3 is CAVRGNSYEQYF. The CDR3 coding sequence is TGTGCCGTAAGGGGCAACTCCTACGAGCAGTACTTC.

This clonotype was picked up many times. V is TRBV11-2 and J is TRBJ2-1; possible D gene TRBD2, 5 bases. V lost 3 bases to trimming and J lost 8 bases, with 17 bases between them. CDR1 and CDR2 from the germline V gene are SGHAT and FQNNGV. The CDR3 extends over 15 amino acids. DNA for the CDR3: TGTGCCAGCAGCTTCGGCCGCGGGTCCCGCGATGAGCAGTTCTTC. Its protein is CASSFGRGSRDEQFF.

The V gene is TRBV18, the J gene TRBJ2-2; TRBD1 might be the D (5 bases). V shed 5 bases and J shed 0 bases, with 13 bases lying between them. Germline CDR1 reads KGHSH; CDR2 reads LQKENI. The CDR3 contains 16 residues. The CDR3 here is CASSSQGAPNTGELFF. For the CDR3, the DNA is TGTGCCAGCTCATCTCAAGGGGCACCGAACACCGGGGAGCTGTTTTTT.

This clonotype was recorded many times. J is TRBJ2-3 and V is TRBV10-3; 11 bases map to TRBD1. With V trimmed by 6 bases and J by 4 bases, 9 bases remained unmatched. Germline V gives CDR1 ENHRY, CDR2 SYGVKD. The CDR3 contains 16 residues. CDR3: CAISGGQGARADTQYF. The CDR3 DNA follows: TGTGCCATCAGCGGAGGACAGGGGGCTAGAGCAGATACGCAGTATTTT.

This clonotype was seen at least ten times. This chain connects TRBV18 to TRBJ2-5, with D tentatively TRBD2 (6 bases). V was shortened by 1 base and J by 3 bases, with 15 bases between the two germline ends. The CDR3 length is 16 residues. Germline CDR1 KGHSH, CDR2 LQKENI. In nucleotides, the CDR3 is TGTGCCAGCTCACCACTAGTCTCTAGCGAGGAAGAGACCCAGTACTTC. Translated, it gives CASSPLVSSEEETQYF.

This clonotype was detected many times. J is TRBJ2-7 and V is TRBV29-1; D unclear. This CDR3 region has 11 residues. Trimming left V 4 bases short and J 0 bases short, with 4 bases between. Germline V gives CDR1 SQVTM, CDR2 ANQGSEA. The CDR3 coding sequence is TGCAGCGTTGTAGCCTCCTACGAGCAGTACTTC. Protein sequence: CSVVASYEQYF.

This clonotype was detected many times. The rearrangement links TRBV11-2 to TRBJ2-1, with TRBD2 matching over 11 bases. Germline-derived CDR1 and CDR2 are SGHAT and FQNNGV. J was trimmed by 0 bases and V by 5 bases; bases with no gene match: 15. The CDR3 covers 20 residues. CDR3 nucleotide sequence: TGTGCCAGCAGCAAAAGAACGGGACTAGCGGCCATAGACTCCTACAATGAGCAGTTCTTC. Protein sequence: CASSKRTGLAAIDSYNEQFF.

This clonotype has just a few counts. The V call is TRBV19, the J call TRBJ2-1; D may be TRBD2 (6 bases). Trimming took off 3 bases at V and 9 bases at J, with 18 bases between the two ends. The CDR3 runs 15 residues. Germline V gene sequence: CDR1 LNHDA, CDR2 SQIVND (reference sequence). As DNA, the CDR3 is TGTGCCAGTAGTATGGAAGCGGCGGGATCGGGTGAGCAGTTCTTC. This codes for CASSMEAAGSGEQFF.

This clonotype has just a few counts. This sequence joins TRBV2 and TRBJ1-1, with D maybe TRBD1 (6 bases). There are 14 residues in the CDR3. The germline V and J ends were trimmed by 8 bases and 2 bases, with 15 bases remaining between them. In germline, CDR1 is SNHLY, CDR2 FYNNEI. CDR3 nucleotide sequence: TGTGCCAGCCCCGGGGCAGGGGTTAACACTGAAGCTTTCTTT. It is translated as CASPGAGVNTEAFF.

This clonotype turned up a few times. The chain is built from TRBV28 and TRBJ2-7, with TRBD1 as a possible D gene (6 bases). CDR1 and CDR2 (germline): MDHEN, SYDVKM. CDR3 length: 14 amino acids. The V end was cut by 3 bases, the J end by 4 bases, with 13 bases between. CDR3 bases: TGTGCCAGCAGTTTTGGGGGCGGGTTGTACGAGCAGTACTTC. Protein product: CASSFGGGLYEQYF.

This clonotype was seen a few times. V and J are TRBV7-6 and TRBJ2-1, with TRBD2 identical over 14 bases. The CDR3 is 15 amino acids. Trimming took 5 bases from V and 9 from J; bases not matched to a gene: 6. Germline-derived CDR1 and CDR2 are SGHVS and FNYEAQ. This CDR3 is CASSPGTSGSSEQFF. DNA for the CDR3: TGTGCCAGCAGCCCGGGGACTAGCGGGAGCAGTGAGCAGTTCTTC.